Listed here are 3 T cell receptor beta chains from one sample, sequenced in a study of cytomegalovirus exposure and HLA in healthy donors. Primers for the PCR totalled 60 Vbeta and 13 Jbeta. Method: immunoSEQ multiplex PCR; TCRdb's copy keeps in-frame clones and lacks some. This table holds about 190,000 clones, 80% to 90% found once. Material: PBMCs. Source of these receptors: a man in his forties in good health and CMV-seropositive.

The chain carries TRBV9 and TRBJ2-5, with 12 bases identical to TRBD2. The CDR3 length is 16 residues. CDR1 is SGDLS and CDR2 is YYNGEE in the germline V gene. V trimming: 4 bases; J trimming: 4 bases; junction bases outside the gene matches: 8. The CDR3 sequence: CASSPPTGLAGETQYF. CDR3 nucleotide sequence: TGTGCCAGCAGCCCCCCGACGGGACTAGCGGGAGAGACCCAGTACTTC.

This clone was observed once. This chain uses TRBV4-1 with TRBJ2-4; D not certain. The V end was cut by 10 bases, the J end by 0 bases, with 19 bases between. Germline-derived CDR1 and CDR2 are MGHRA and YSYEKL. There are 16 residues in the CDR3. The CDR3 is CAIPPRPFLAKNIQYF. CDR3 nucleotides: TGCGCCATCCCCCCGCGGCCCTTCCTAGCCAAAAACATTCAGTACTTC.

The chain joins TRBV29-1 to TRBJ2-1, with D unresolved. The CDR3 runs 9 residues. The germline gives CDR1 SQVTM, CDR2 ANQGSEA. Trimming took off 4 bases at V and 15 bases at J, with 10 bases between the two ends. This chain's CDR3 is CSVGQAPFF. The CDR3 bases are TGCAGCGTTGGGCAGGCGCCGTTCTTC.